A single sample gave rise to the 11 T cell receptor beta chains below, sequenced in a study of CXCR3-negative and CXCR3-positive naive CD8 T cells. Findings of the study overall: Naive cells positive for CXCR3 carried more hydrophobic TRB CDR3s than CXCR3-negative ones.

No antigens are known for them. It was by 5' RACE with UMI labels that the TRB cDNA libraries were prepared. No DNA is given; TCRdb re-called the 5' RACE reads and lists each CDR3 protein once. The repertoire table contains under 85,000 distinct CDR3 sequences. The sample consisted of naive CXCR3+ CD8+ T cells from blood. As to subset: CD45RO-CCR7+CD27+CD95- naive CD8+ T cells expressing CXCR3 (TNR3+). These receptors were collected from a human donor in good health. Some clones in this sample may be carry-over from other donors' samples.

The chain combines TRBV11-3 with TRBJ2-7; TCRdb's assignment of TRBD2 cannot be checked, as there is no DNA. Germline CDR1 reads SGHNT; CDR2 reads YENEEA. This CDR3 has 16 residues. CDR3 residues: CASSLSSSGGAYEQYF.

The J gene is TRBJ2-1, the V gene TRBV6-5; with no DNA, the TCRdb D assignment of TRBD1 cannot be verified. This CDR3 region has 12 residues. The germline CDR1 and CDR2 sequences are MNHEY and SVGAGI. The CDR3 region is CASTGGGNEQFF.

The V and J genes are TRBV18 and TRBJ1-2. Germline V gene lookup returns CDR1 KGHSH and CDR2 LQKENI. This CDR3 is 13 amino acids long. The CDR3 here is CASSPSKDYGYTF.

The CDR3 here is CASSLGGTGADGYTF. This rearrangement joins TRBV7-3 to TRBJ1-2; TCRdb designates TRBD1, a call that cannot be tested without DNA. CDR3 length: 15 residues. Looked up from germline, CDR1 is SGHTA and CDR2 is FQGTGA.

The chain is built from TRBV7-3 and TRBJ2-1. The CDR3 has 15 amino acids. Looked up from germline, CDR1 is SGHTA and CDR2 is FQGTGA. The CDR3 loop reads CASSFAESSYNEQFF.

This chain connects TRBV6-2 or TRBV6-3 to TRBJ2-2; there is no DNA to check the TCRdb D call of TRBD1. The CDR3 has 14 amino acids. Germline V CDR1 and CDR2: MNHEY, SVGEGT. The CDR3 loop is CATGQGASTGELFF.

The CDR3 loop is CSAASGTAYEQYF. The chain links TRBV20-1 to TRBJ2-7. This CDR3 is 13 amino acids long. From germline, CDR1 is DFQATT and CDR2 SNEGSKA (reference sequence).

This chain connects TRBV6-5 to TRBJ2-7; TCRdb's D gene call, TRBD1, goes unchecked for lack of DNA. This CDR3 has 15 residues. The V gene's germline CDR1 is MNHEY and CDR2 SVGAGI. CDR3 sequence reads: CASSAAPGDSYEQYF.

V usage is TRBV14 and J usage is TRBJ1-2; TCRdb picks TRBD1, but there is no DNA to check that call. This CDR3 is 16 amino acids long. CDR1 SGHDN and CDR2 FVKESK come from the germline V gene. This chain's CDR3 is CASSQEFAGGHYGYTF.

The chain joins TRBV7-2 to TRBJ2-1; TCRdb lists TRBD2, though no DNA is available to test this call. The CDR3 consists of 18 residues. Germline CDR1 is SGHTA and CDR2 is FQGNSA. The CDR3 here is CASSSSARDGGVYNEQFF.

The genes are TRBV12-3 or TRBV12-4 and TRBJ1-1; TCRdb proposes TRBD1, but this gene call is untestable without DNA. This CDR3 contains 12 residues. This CDR3 is CASSWTGAEAFF.